The 29 T cell receptor beta chains below were found in one sample sequenced in a study of T cell clonality in common variable immunodeficiency. Assay used: immunoSEQ multiplex PCR; TCRdb lists only in-frame clones, some missing. Singletons are absent from the sample, which has roughly 33,000 clones. No cognate antigen is known for these TCRs. Overall study findings and caveats: Reportedly, TCR beta sequences from common variable immunodeficiency showed fewer deletions and N-nucleotide insertions.

The source material was peripheral blood mononuclear cells. The receptors stem from a human donor with common variable immunodeficiency.

This clone was seen ten or more times. The read ends 3 residues before the CDR3 terminus; that terminus is restored from the germline J gene. The chain couples TRBV30 to TRBJ1-6; D is unclear. Between the trimmed V and J ends, which lost 2 bases and 7 bases, there was a span of 3 bases. Germline assignment: CDR1 GTSNPN and CDR2 SVGIG (reference sequence). The CDR3 length is 11 residues. CDR3 DNA, as far as it was read: TGTGCCTGGAGTAGGAATTCACCC. Its protein product is CAWSRNSP. The whole CDR3 region reads CAWSRNSPLHF.

This clone occurred a few times. CDR3 bases read: TGTGCCTGGAGGTCAACAATTAACTATGGC. It specifies CAWRSTINYG. The CDR3, in full, reads CAWRSTINYGYTF. This chain links TRBV30 with TRBJ1-2; the D is unclear. The read finishes 3 residues shy of the CDR3 end, and the germline J gene is used to complete it. The ends were cut back, 3 bases at V and 1 base at J, with 9 bases in the middle. In germline, CDR1 is GTSNPN, CDR2 SVGIG (reference sequence). The length of the CDR3 is 13 residues.

This clone was seen a few times. The read terminates 3 residues before the CDR3 end, so the remaining end is supplied by the germline J gene. The V gene is TRBV30, the J gene TRBJ1-2; no clear D gene. Germline CDR1 reads GTSNPN; CDR2 reads SVGIG (reference sequence). Between the trimmed V and J ends, which lost 1 base and 6 bases, there was a span of 18 bases. This CDR3 comprises 15 residues. The CDR3 spells CAWSGSVGLKDGYTF. The part of the CDR3 DNA that was read is TGTGCCTGGAGTGGTTCGGTTGGGCTGAAGGATGGC.

This clone has a count of ten or more. Other DNA sequences in this sample translate to the same CDR3. The sequenced CDR3 bases are TGTGCCAGCTCCCCTGGACAGGGGGGAGGC. It is translated as CASSPGQGGG. The whole CDR3 protein reads CASSPGQGGGYTF. This chain uses TRBV18 with TRBJ1-2; TRBD1 aligns across 10 bases. With the read ending 3 residues before the CDR3 end, the germline J gene is used to fill in that end. Looked up from germline, CDR1 is KGHSH and CDR2 is LQKENI. The CDR3 runs to 13 residues.

This clone was counted ten times or more. The CDR3 reads CASSIWAGQPQHF. The CDR3 DNA, read in part, is TGTGCCAGTAGTATATGGGCGGGCCAGCCC. This chain connects TRBV19 to TRBJ1-5; D is undetermined. The read is 3 residues too short to cover the CDR3 end, so that end is filled in from the germline J gene. The V gene lost 2 bases and the J gene lost 7 bases, with 9 bases spanning the gap. The CDR3 covers 13 residues. CDR1 is LNHDA, CDR2 SQIVND, per germline (reference sequence). Looking up the rest from reference TRBV19 and TRBJ1-5 gives the full variable domain: DGGITQSPKYLFRKEGQNVTLSCEQNLNHDAMYWYRQDPGQGLRLIYYSQIVNDFQKGDIAEGYSVSREKKESFPLTVTSAQKNPTAFYLCASSIWAGQPQHFGDGTRLSIL.

As regards this clone: The read gets to within 3 residues of the CDR3 end, and the germline J gene fills in the rest. The chain joins TRBV18 to TRBJ2-2; 11 nucleotides agree with TRBD2. This CDR3 has 20 residues. Trimming took 3 bases from V and 4 from J; bases not matched to a gene: 16. Germline V gene data show CDR1 as KGHSH and CDR2 as LQKENI. Partial CDR3 DNA: TGTGCCAGCTCACCGAGAGTAGCGGGGGGGCTATTGTATGGCACCGGGGAG. It specifies CASSPRVAGGLLYGTGE. The CDR3 in full is CASSPRVAGGLLYGTGELFF.

This clone was picked up a small number of times. The read stops 3 residues short of the end of the CDR3; the missing end is completed from the germline J gene. The chain joins TRBV19 to TRBJ1-4; tentatively, D is TRBD1 (6 bases). Per germline, CDR1 LNHDA and CDR2 SQIVND (reference sequence). There are 14 residues in the CDR3. With 5 bases removed from V and 6 bases from J, the gap between germline ends came to 13 bases. The CDR3 sequence is CASSVNRADEKLFF. Incomplete CDR3 DNA: TGTGCCAGTAGTGTTAACAGGGCTGATGAAAAA.

This clone was picked up a small number of times. The read falls 3 residues short of the CDR3 end, and the missing part is taken from the germline J gene. The gene calls are TRBV6-1 and TRBJ2-4, with D tentatively TRBD1 or TRBD2 (6 bases each). This CDR3 spans 16 amino acids. The germline V gene has CDR1 MNHNS and CDR2 SASEGT. Trimming removed 0 bases at V and 6 bases at J, with 15 bases between. The CDR3 reads CASSEAEEGHRNIQYF. The CDR3 DNA, read in part, is TGTGCCAGCAGTGAAGCGGAGGAGGGACACCGAAACATT.

This clone was detected a few times. The read halts 3 residues ahead of the CDR3 end, with the missing end drawn from the germline J gene. The chain carries TRBV2 and TRBJ2-7; 9 bases align to TRBD1. Germline V CDR1 and CDR2: SNHLY, FYNNEI. The V segment lost 8 bases and the J segment 2 bases; nucleotides outside the gene matches: 13. The CDR3 has 16 residues. CDR3 DNA (partial): TGTGCCAGCCTGGGACAGGGAATCCCGAACCCCTACGAG. Translated: CASLGQGIPNPYE. The CDR3 in full is CASLGQGIPNPYEQYF.

This clone was seen ten or more times. The CDR3 goes on 3 residues after the read ends, and that part is filled in from the germline J gene. The chain joins TRBV5-1 to TRBJ1-1, with D perhaps matching TRBD1 (5 bases). CDR1 SGHRS and CDR2 YFSETQ come from the germline V gene. This CDR3 spans 15 amino acids. V was trimmed by 4 bases and J by 4 bases, leaving 17 bases between them. The CDR3 sequence: CASSVGRGESTEAFF. The covered CDR3 bases are TGCGCCAGCAGCGTTGGCCGGGGGGAGAGCACTGAA.

This clone is judged medium-sized (0.01 to 0.1%). With the read ending 3 residues before the CDR3 end, the germline J gene is used to fill in that end. The rearrangement uses TRBV11-3 and TRBJ2-5; D is perhaps TRBD1 or TRBD2 (5 bases each). Germline V gives CDR1 SGHNT, CDR2 YENEEA. V was trimmed by 1 base and J by 2 bases, leaving 8 bases between them. This CDR3 is built from 14 residues. This chain's CDR3 is CASSLGGVQETQYF. The DNA read from the CDR3 is TGTGCCAGCAGCTTAGGAGGGGTACAAGAGACC.

This clone showed up just a few times. The read finishes 3 residues shy of the CDR3 end, and the germline J gene is used to complete it. The gene calls are TRBV5-1 and TRBJ2-6; D gene unclear. Trimming left V 4 bases short and J 1 base short, with 6 bases between. This CDR3 has 14 residues. Germline-derived CDR1 and CDR2 are SGHRS and YFSETQ. The covered CDR3 bases are TGCGCCAGCAGCCCAGGTTCTGGGGCCAACGTC. Its protein is CASSPGSGANV. The whole CDR3 is CASSPGSGANVLTF.

This clone was seen more than once but under ten times. The read halts 3 residues ahead of the CDR3 end, with the missing end drawn from the germline J gene. V usage is TRBV19 and J usage is TRBJ2-7, with 7 bases lining up with TRBD1. CDR3 length: 15 amino acids. Unmatched junction bases numbered 10, after V lost 5 bases and J lost 3 bases. The germline gives CDR1 LNHDA, CDR2 SQIVND (reference sequence). This chain's CDR3 is CASSSATGLNYEQYF. Partial CDR3 DNA: TGTGCCAGTAGTTCAGCGACAGGGTTAAACTACGAG.

This clone was found many times. The CDR3 end falls 3 residues outside the read, so it is completed with the germline J gene. The V gene is TRBV6-4, the J gene TRBJ2-6; 7 bases line up with TRBD1. CDR3 length: 17 residues. The J segment lost 1 base and the V segment lost 0 bases, leaving 3 bases of the junction unmatched. The germline CDR1 and CDR2 sequences are MRHNA and SNTAGT. This CDR3 reads CASSDSNRGSGANVLTF. The part of the CDR3 DNA that was read is TGTGCCAGCAGTGACTCAAACAGGGGTTCTGGGGCCAACGTC.

Of note for this clone: The read finishes 3 residues shy of the CDR3 end, and the germline J gene is used to complete it. The genes are TRBV6-1 and TRBJ1-1; a weak D match, TRBD1 (6 bases). The CDR3 has 16 residues. V shed 4 bases and J shed 3 bases, with 18 bases lying between them. The germline CDR1 and CDR2 sequences are MNHNS and SASEGT. CDR3 in amino acids: CASSAGAAGAYTEAFF. The CDR3 DNA, read in part, is TGTGCCAGCAGTGCTGGGGCGGCAGGGGCTTACACTGAA.

This clone showed up many times. Coverage ceases 3 residues before the CDR3 finishes, and the germline J gene fills in the end. The J gene is TRBJ1-1, the V gene TRBV19; possibly TRBD1 for D (6 bases). The length of the CDR3 is 15 residues. With 4 bases removed from V and 1 base from J, the gap between germline ends came to 13 bases. Germline lookup yields CDR1 LNHDA and CDR2 SQIVND (reference sequence). The covered CDR3 bases are TGTGCCAGTAGTACACGGACAGCTCCGAACACTGAA. Amino acids: CASSTRTAPNTE. The full CDR3 protein is CASSTRTAPNTEAFF.

This clone was detected many times. The read halts 3 residues ahead of the CDR3 end, with the missing end drawn from the germline J gene. The rearrangement uses TRBV30 and TRBJ1-6; tentatively, D is TRBD1 (6 bases). CDR1 GTSNPN and CDR2 SVGIG come from the germline V gene (reference sequence). The CDR3 sequence is 14 residues long. V lost 2 bases and J lost 7, with 12 bases in between. The CDR3: CAWSFSQGNSPLHF. The CDR3 bases that were read are TGTGCCTGGAGTTTTTCTCAGGGGAATTCACCC.

This clone was counted at least ten times. The observed sequence ends 3 residues before the CDR3 terminus, with the missing tail filled in from the germline J gene. The chain joins TRBV6-1 to TRBJ1-1; D possibly corresponds to TRBD1 (5 bases). V lost 1 base, J lost 4 bases, and 13 bases lay in between. Germline V gene data show CDR1 as MNHNS and CDR2 as SASEGT. This CDR3 comprises 15 residues. The CDR3 sequence is CASSEGRGLGTEAFF. The covered CDR3 bases are TGTGCCAGCAGTGAAGGGAGGGGCCTGGGCACTGAA.

This clone occurred a few times. Read coverage stops 3 residues before the CDR3 terminus; the germline J gene supplies the remainder. This sample includes further DNA sequences coding for the same CDR3. The J gene is TRBJ1-6, the V gene TRBV5-1; possible D gene TRBD1, 6 bases. The germline CDR1 and CDR2 sequences are SGHRS and YFSETQ. The length of the CDR3 is 14 residues. Trimming left V 4 bases short and J 11 bases short, with 16 bases between. Here the CDR3 reads CASSPTGSGAPLHF. The DNA read from the CDR3 is TGCGCCAGCAGCCCCACAGGGAGCGGTGCACCC. The entire variable domain, with the rest obtained from reference TRBV5-1 and TRBJ1-6, is as follows: KAGVTQTPRYLIKTRGQQVTLSCSPISGHRSVSWYQQTPGQGLQFLFEYFSETQRNKGNFPGRFSGRQFSNSRSEMNVSTLELGDSALYLCASSPTGSGAPLHFGNGTRLTVT.

This clone was seen many times. The read ends 3 residues shy of where the CDR3 ends; the end is completed using the germline J gene. The rearrangement uses TRBV7-3 and TRBJ2-2, with unresolved D. CDR1 is SGHTA, CDR2 FQGTGA, per germline. V was trimmed by 5 bases and J by 6 bases, leaving 7 bases between them. The CDR3 spans 12 residues. CDR3 DNA (partial): TGTGCCAGCAGCACCCCAGCCGGGGAG. Residues: CASSTPAGE. The whole CDR3 protein is CASSTPAGELFF.

Remarks on this clone: Read sequence stops 3 residues before the CDR3 end, and the germline J gene provides the missing end. The chain has TRBV2 and TRBJ1-2; 7 bases line up with TRBD1. Germline trimming cut 8 bases from V and 4 bases from J; bases unmatched to any gene: 10. This CDR3 is built from 14 residues. The germline gives CDR1 SNHLY, CDR2 FYNNEI. CDR3 DNA (partial): TGTGCCAGCTTGTTTGGGACAGCTACCTATGGC. Translated, it gives CASLFGTATYG. The full CDR3 reads CASLFGTATYGYTF.

In its sample, this clone was seen a few times. Incomplete CDR3 DNA: TGTGCCAGCTCACCCGGGACTAGCGGGGGCCTATACGAG. Amino acid sequence: CASSPGTSGGLYE. The full CDR3 reads CASSPGTSGGLYEQYF. V and J are TRBV18 and TRBJ2-7; 14 bases match TRBD2. The read ends 3 residues shy of where the CDR3 ends; the end is completed using the germline J gene. V trimming: 3 bases; J trimming: 4 bases; junction bases outside the gene matches: 5. This CDR3 comprises 16 residues. Germline-derived CDR1 and CDR2 are KGHSH and LQKENI.

With regard to this clone: The read is 3 residues too short to cover the CDR3 end, so that end is filled in from the germline J gene. The chain joins TRBV2 to TRBJ1-1; D remains ambiguous. V dropped 6 bases and J dropped 3 bases, with 8 bases sitting between them. This CDR3 comprises 12 residues. Germline-derived CDR1 and CDR2 are SNHLY and FYNNEI. The CDR3 DNA, read in part, is TGTGCCAGCAGGGCGGGGTACACTGAA. Translation gives CASRAGYTE. In full, the CDR3 reads CASRAGYTEAFF.

This clone was recorded at least ten times. The observed sequence ends 3 residues before the CDR3 terminus, with the missing tail filled in from the germline J gene. The V call is TRBV20-1, the J call TRBJ1-1; D is possibly TRBD1 (5 bases). Germline V CDR1 and CDR2: DFQATT, SNEGSKA (reference sequence). V lost 6 bases and J lost 5, with 16 bases in between. The CDR3 loop spans 13 amino acids. Here the CDR3 reads CSASAGGGTEAFF. CDR3 bases read: TGCAGTGCGTCGGCCGGGGGGGGTACTGAA.

This clone was counted a few times. The DNA ends 3 residues before the CDR3 does, and the rest of the CDR3 is filled in from the germline J gene. The V gene is TRBV11-2, the J gene TRBJ2-5; 8 positions match TRBD1. CDR1 is SGHAT and CDR2 is FQNNGV in the germline V gene. The CDR3 has 13 residues. CDR3 bases read: TGTGCCAGCAGCTTAGACGGACAGGGAACC. Its translation: CASSLDGQGT. The entire CDR3 sequence reads CASSLDGQGTQYF.

This clone occurred many times. With the read ending 3 residues before the CDR3 end, the germline J gene is used to fill in that end. The chain is built from TRBV20-1 and TRBJ1-3; D is undetermined. Trimming stripped 3 bases from V and 4 bases from J, with 16 bases between. The CDR3 loop spans 15 amino acids. In germline, CDR1 is DFQATT, CDR2 SNEGSKA (reference sequence). CDR3 in amino acids: CSASPTYSTGNTIYF. The DNA read from the CDR3 is TGCAGTGCTAGTCCTACTTACAGTACGGGAAACACC.

This clone was detected ten times or more. The CDR3 goes on 3 residues after the read ends, and that part is filled in from the germline J gene. The chain uses TRBV20-1 and TRBJ1-1, with 7 bases lining up with TRBD1. The length of the CDR3 is 15 residues. Per germline, CDR1 DFQATT and CDR2 SNEGSKA (reference sequence). V was clipped by 1 base and J by 3 bases; unmatched bases: 8. Incomplete CDR3 DNA: TGCAGTGCTAGAGGAGCCGCAGGACAGGACACTGAA. It encodes CSARGAAGQDTE. The complete CDR3 reads CSARGAAGQDTEAFF.

A remark on this clone: The sequenced fragment ends 3 residues before the CDR3 boundary, so the rest is inferred from the germline J gene. J is TRBJ2-3 and V is TRBV11-2, with D possibly being TRBD1 (6 bases). The CDR3 contains 14 residues. The germline CDR1 and CDR2 sequences are SGHAT and FQNNGV. V shed 0 bases and J shed 4 bases, with 8 bases lying between them. The CDR3 sequence is CASSLEAGADTQYF. The covered CDR3 bases are TGTGCCAGCAGCTTAGAAGCAGGGGCAGATACG.

By its share, this clone is medium-sized (0.01 to 0.1%). The read falls 3 residues short of the CDR3 end, and the missing part is taken from the germline J gene. This chain joins TRBV5-1 and TRBJ1-2, with a weak D call TRBD1 (5 bases). The ends were cut back, 1 base at V and 0 bases at J, with 22 bases in the middle. The CDR3 runs 19 residues. CDR1 SGHRS and CDR2 YFSETQ come from the germline V gene. CDR3 in amino acids: CASSLTPDRLSDANYGYTF. The sequenced CDR3 bases are TGCGCCAGCAGCTTGACGCCTGACAGATTGTCCGATGCTAACTATGGC. The whole variable domain, remainder taken from reference TRBV5-1 and TRBJ1-2, is KAGVTQTPRYLIKTRGQQVTLSCSPISGHRSVSWYQQTPGQGLQFLFEYFSETQRNKGNFPGRFSGRQFSNSRSEMNVSTLELGDSALYLCASSLTPDRLSDANYGYTFGSGTRLTVV.